The rows below give T cell receptor beta chains drawn from one sample of a study of Ad26.COV2.S vaccination and SARS-CoV-2 variants. The table came from immunoSEQ multiplex PCR; TCRdb's copy has only in-frame clones and leaves some out. This sample yields about 480,000 clones, of which about 83% are seen a single time; 10% to 15% belongs to the top ten. Sequenced material: peripheral blood, taken in a trial of Ad26.COV2.S vaccine versus placebo. Source of these receptors: a person aged 18-65 years who received the Ad26.COV2.S COVID-19 vaccine or a placebo. Each CDR3 is given with its conserved first and last residue. The D gene is left open where the match is weak. Only some rows state a clone size, as once, few, many or a class for expanded clones.

D	size	V	J	CDR3	DNA
TRBD1	NA	TRBV6-2/TRBV6-3	TRBJ1-2	CASSPGTGSSYGYTF	TGTGCCAGCAGTCCCGGGACAGGAAGTTCTTATGGCTACACCTTC
TRBD1	once	TRBV6-5	TRBJ1-1	CASSRTGTNTEAFF	TGTGCCAGCTCCCGGACAGGAACGAACACTGAAGCTTTCTTT
NA	NA	TRBV12-5	TRBJ2-1	CASGLGDPGRKEQFF	TGTGCTAGTGGTTTGGGCGACCCGGGACGTAAGGAGCAGTTCTTC
TRBD1	NA	TRBV9	TRBJ1-6	CASSATGWGSPLHF	TGTGCCAGCAGCGCGACAGGGTGGGGCTCACCCCTCCACTTT
NA	NA	TRBV18	TRBJ2-3	CASSPRTGDLDTQYF	TGTGCCAGCTCACCACGAACAGGGGACTTAGATACGCAGTATTTT
NA	NA	TRBV4-1	TRBJ1-4	CASSHLPGASNEKLFF	TGCGCCAGCAGCCATCTTCCAGGGGCCTCTAATGAAAAACTGTTTTTT
NA	NA	TRBV28	TRBJ2-7	CASSLIGPSEQYF	TGTGCCAGCAGTTTAATCGGACCATCCGAGCAGTACTTC
NA	NA	TRBV28	TRBJ1-2	CASSPNTYYGYTF	TGTGCCAGCAGTCCCAACACCTACTATGGCTACACCTTC
NA	few	TRBV5-1	TRBJ2-2	CASGIKNTGELFF	TGCGCCAGCGGCATCAAAAACACCGGGGAGCTGTTTTTT
NA	once	TRBV28	TRBJ1-2	CASSPLRYGYTF	TGTGCCAGCAGCCCTCTCCGCTATGGCTACACCTTC
NA	NA	TRBV28	TRBJ1-1	CASSLGNPRNTEAFF	TGTGCCAGCAGTTTAGGGAACCCCCGGAACACTGAAGCTTTCTTT
NA	NA	TRBV27	TRBJ2-7	CASSFRGDLYEQYF	TGTGCCAGCAGTTTTAGAGGGGACCTATACGAGCAGTACTTC
TRBD1	NA	TRBV30	TRBJ2-7	CAVGQGTYEQYF	TGTGCCGTGGGACAGGGGACCTACGAGCAGTACTTC
NA	NA	TRBV30	TRBJ1-4	CAWSVRSGSNEKLFF	TGTGCCTGGAGTGTACGTTCAGGGAGTAATGAAAAACTGTTTTTT
NA	NA	TRBV6-5	TRBJ2-7	CASRRDAAYEQYF	TGTGCCAGCAGACGGGACGCCGCCTACGAGCAGTACTTC
NA	NA	TRBV28	TRBJ1-2	CASSLWDRELYGYTF	TGTGCCAGCAGTTTATGGGACCGCGAACTCTATGGCTACACCTTC
TRBD1	many	TRBV6-4	TRBJ2-2	CASSPGTGSTGELFF	TGTGCCAGCAGCCCCGGGACAGGGTCCACCGGGGAGCTGTTTTTT
TRBD1	NA	TRBV29-1	TRBJ1-1	CSAQRGTGGAATEAFF	TGCAGCGCCCAACGGGGGACAGGAGGCGCCGCCACTGAAGCTTTCTTT
TRBD2	NA	TRBV14	TRBJ2-3	CASSQDKVAGRGTQYF	TGTGCCAGCAGCCAAGATAAAGTGGCCGGGAGGGGTACGCAGTATTTT
NA	NA	TRBV4-3	TRBJ2-3	CASSQDGRQGADTQYF	TGCGCCAGCAGCCAAGACGGGCGTCAGGGTGCGGATACGCAGTATTTT
TRBD1	NA	TRBV7-9	TRBJ1-2	CASSLTPTGGAEKGYTF	TGTGCCAGCAGCCTAACCCCGACAGGGGGCGCAGAGAAGGGCTACACCTTC
TRBD1	NA	TRBV19	TRBJ1-2	CASTTGQAVFGYTF	TGTGCCAGTACCACGGGACAGGCGGTTTTTGGCTACACCTTC
NA	NA	TRBV3-1/TRBV3-2	TRBJ1-2	CASSQDRGRYYGYTF	TGTGCCAGCAGCCAAGATCGCGGACGATACTATGGCTACACCTTC
TRBD1	NA	TRBV6-6	TRBJ1-1	CASSYSTGLVEAFF	TGTGCCAGCAGTTACTCGACAGGGTTGGTTGAAGCTTTCTTT
TRBD2	NA	TRBV30	TRBJ2-2	CAWSVTGGRTGELFF	TGTGCCTGGAGCGTTACGGGAGGAAGGACCGGGGAGCTGTTTTTT
TRBD1	NA	TRBV27	TRBJ1-5	CASGQGRGNQPQHF	TGTGCCAGCGGACAGGGTCGAGGCAATCAGCCCCAGCATTTT
TRBD1	NA	TRBV2	TRBJ1-4	CASSPGQGVYEKLFF	TGTGCCAGCAGTCCGGGACAGGGGGTATATGAAAAACTGTTTTTT
NA	NA	TRBV9	TRBJ2-3	CASSVAARRTAQYF	TGTGCCAGCAGCGTGGCGGCCCGGCGCACAGCGCAGTATTTT
NA	NA	TRBV9	TRBJ2-5	CASSVGGWETQYF	TGTGCCAGCAGCGTAGGAGGCTGGGAGACCCAGTACTTC
NA	NA	TRBV29-1	TRBJ1-1	CSVARDRAPNTEAFF	TGCAGCGTTGCCCGGGACCGCGCTCCGAACACTGAAGCTTTCTTT
NA	NA	TRBV20-1	TRBJ1-4	CSASYGVANEKLFF	TGCAGTGCTAGTTATGGGGTTGCTAATGAAAAACTGTTTTTT
NA	NA	TRBV18	TRBJ1-2	CASSPKDLYGYTF	TGTGCCAGCTCACCAAAGGATCTCTATGGCTACACCTTC
NA	NA	TRBV29-1	TRBJ2-3	CSVDVASTDTQYF	TGCAGCGTTGACGTCGCCAGCACAGATACGCAGTATTTT
NA	NA	TRBV19	TRBJ2-7	CASSISPGSYEQYF	TGTGCCAGTAGTATTTCTCCCGGCTCCTACGAGCAGTACTTC
NA	NA	TRBV11-2	TRBJ2-2	CASSTRELFF	TGTGCCAGCAGCACGAGGGAGCTGTTTTTT
TRBD1	NA	TRBV6-6	TRBJ2-7	CASSRRTGPSYSTYEQYF	TGTGCCAGCAGTCGAAGGACAGGGCCTTCCTACTCCACCTACGAGCAGTACTTC
NA	few	TRBV6-1	TRBJ1-1	CASSEHPGGEAFF	TGTGCCAGCAGTGAACACCCTGGGGGGGAAGCTTTCTTT
TRBD2	NA	TRBV27	TRBJ2-5	CASAPRGISGRARETQYF	TGTGCCAGCGCGCCCAGGGGGATTAGCGGGAGGGCCCGAGAGACCCAGTACTTC
NA	NA	TRBV7-8	TRBJ2-3	CASSLGQSSTDTQYF	TGTGCCAGCAGCTTGGGGCAGAGCAGCACAGATACGCAGTATTTT
NA	NA	TRBV7-3	TRBJ2-2	CASSSIPRSTNTGELFF	TGTGCCAGCAGCTCCATCCCGAGGAGCACGAACACCGGGGAGCTGTTTTTT
TRBD2	NA	TRBV6-5	TRBJ2-3	CASSRLGGDTQYF	TGTGCCAGCAGTCGCCTCGGGGGGGATACGCAGTATTTT
NA	NA	TRBV9	TRBJ2-5	CASSRSPLGPETQYF	TGTGCCAGCAGCCGGAGCCCCCTTGGGCCAGAGACCCAGTACTTC
TRBD2	NA	TRBV6-2/TRBV6-3	TRBJ2-1	CASSTPGLAGGNTYNEQFF	TGTGCCAGCAGCACACCCGGACTAGCGGGAGGTAACACCTACAATGAGCAGTTCTTC
TRBD1	few	TRBV29-1	TRBJ2-1	CSGETGNEQFF	TGCAGCGGGGAGACAGGGAATGAGCAGTTCTTC
NA	NA	TRBV5-5	TRBJ1-6	CASGLGISSPLHF	TGTGCCAGCGGCTTGGGGATTTCTTCACCCCTCCACTTT
TRBD2	few	TRBV7-9	TRBJ2-7	CASSLVGASGQGEQYF	TGTGCCAGCAGCTTAGTTGGGGCTAGCGGGCAGGGTGAGCAGTACTTC
NA	once	TRBV5-1	TRBJ2-5	CASSLGGLWETQYF	TGCGCCAGCAGCCTCGGGGGCTTGTGGGAGACCCAGTACTTC
NA	few	TRBV7-8	TRBJ1-3	CASSQRAAGWSGNTIYF	TGTGCCAGCAGCCAACGGGCGGCAGGGTGGTCTGGAAACACCATATATTTT
NA	NA	TRBV5-5	TRBJ1-1	CASSLLTPEAFF	TGTGCCAGCAGCTTACTGACGCCCGAAGCTTTCTTT
NA	NA	TRBV7-8	TRBJ2-7	CASSLAGTPLEQYF	TGTGCCAGCAGCTTGGCCGGGACTCCACTCGAGCAGTACTTC
NA	NA	TRBV7-3	TRBJ1-1	CASSPAGGLNTEAFF	TGTGCCAGCAGCCCCGCCGGGGGCCTGAACACTGAAGCTTTCTTT
NA	NA	TRBV29-1	TRBJ2-1	CSVFDLKEQFF	TGCAGCGTTTTCGACCTCAAAGAGCAGTTCTTC
NA	NA	TRBV28	TRBJ1-5	CASIGRVGNQPQHF	TGTGCCAGCATCGGGCGGGTCGGCAATCAGCCCCAGCATTTT
NA	NA	TRBV2	TRBJ1-2	CASSKRGSGDYGYTF	TGTGCCAGCAGTAAACGGGGGTCTGGGGACTATGGCTACACCTTC
NA	NA	TRBV7-2	TRBJ2-7	CASSLRLASSYEQYF	TGTGCCAGCAGCTTACGGCTAGCGAGCTCCTACGAGCAGTACTTC
NA	NA	TRBV29-1	TRBJ2-7	CSVDGQGGIRQYF	TGCAGCGTTGACGGCCAGGGGGGAATTCGGCAGTACTTC
NA	NA	TRBV4-2	TRBJ1-3	CASSHPRTGGTRSGNTIYF	TGTGCCAGCAGCCACCCGAGAACCGGGGGTACCCGCTCTGGAAACACCATATATTTT
NA	once	TRBV28	TRBJ1-1	CASSGLVAFF	TGTGCCAGCTCCGGGCTCGTGGCTTTCTTT